This T cell receptor (beta chain) derives from a study of post-analysis software for immune sequencing data. Germline-derived CDR1 and CDR2 are SQVTM and ANQGSEA. The V gene lost 6 bases and the J gene lost 3 bases, with 15 bases spanning the gap. CDR3 size: 13 residues. Study results and limitations: The study found significantly lower normalized Chao1 diversity in multiple sclerosis patients than in controls. Controls had lower frequencies than patients of five TRBV segments, which included TRBV5-6, TRBV5-1 and TRBV20-1.

The authors incorporated unique molecular identifiers into the TCR beta cDNA libraries. TCRdb redid the calling of the PCR reads with MiXCR, one entry per CDR3 protein. The sample includes around 150,000 distinct CDR3 sequences, roughly 34% seen only once; the top ten take about 26%. This clonotype was seen repeatedly, ten times or more. No antigen is known for it. The clonotype originates from a girl under 18 with multiple sclerosis. This rearrangement joins TRBV29-1 to TRBJ2-7, with D tentatively TRBD2 (7 bases). The sequencing used blood, collected after autologous hematopoietic stem cell transplantation. For the CDR3, the DNA is TGCAGCGTCACCGGGGGGCTGGACTACGAGCAGTACTTC. Translating it yields CSVTGGLDYEQYF.